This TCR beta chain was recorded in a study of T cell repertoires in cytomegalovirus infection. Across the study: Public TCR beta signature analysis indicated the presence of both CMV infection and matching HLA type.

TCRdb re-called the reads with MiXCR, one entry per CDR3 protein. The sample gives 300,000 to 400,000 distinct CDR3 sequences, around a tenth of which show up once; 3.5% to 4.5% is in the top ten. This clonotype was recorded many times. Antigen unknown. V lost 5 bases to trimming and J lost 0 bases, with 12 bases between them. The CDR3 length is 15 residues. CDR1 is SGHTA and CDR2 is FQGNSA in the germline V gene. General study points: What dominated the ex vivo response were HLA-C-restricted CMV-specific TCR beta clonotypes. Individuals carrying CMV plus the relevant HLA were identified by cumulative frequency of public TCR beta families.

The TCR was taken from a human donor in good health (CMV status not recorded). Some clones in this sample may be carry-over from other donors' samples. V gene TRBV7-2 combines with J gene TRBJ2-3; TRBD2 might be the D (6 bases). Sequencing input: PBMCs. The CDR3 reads CASSTGGWSTDTQYF. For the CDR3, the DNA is TGTGCCAGCAGCACCGGGGGATGGAGCACAGATACGCAGTATTTT. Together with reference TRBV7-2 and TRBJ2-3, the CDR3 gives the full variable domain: GAGVSQSPSNKVTEKGKDVELRCDPISGHTALYWYRQSLGQGLEFLIYFQGNSAPDKSGLPSDRFSAERTGGSVSTLTIQRTQQEDSAVYLCASSTGGWSTDTQYFGPGTRLTVL.